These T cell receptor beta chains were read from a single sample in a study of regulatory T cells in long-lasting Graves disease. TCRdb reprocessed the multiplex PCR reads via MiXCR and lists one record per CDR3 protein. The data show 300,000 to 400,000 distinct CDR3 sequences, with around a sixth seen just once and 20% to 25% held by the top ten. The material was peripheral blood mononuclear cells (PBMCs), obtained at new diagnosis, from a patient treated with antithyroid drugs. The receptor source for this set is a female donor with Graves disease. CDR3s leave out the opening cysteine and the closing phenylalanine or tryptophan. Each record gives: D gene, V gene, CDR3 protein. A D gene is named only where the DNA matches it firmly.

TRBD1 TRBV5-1 ASSLDRTGGWNSPLH
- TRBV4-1 ASSWGRRNTEAF
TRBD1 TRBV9 ASSDRGFSGANVLT
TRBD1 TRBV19 ATRDRTMNTEAF
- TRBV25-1 ASSEGAGVGTEAF
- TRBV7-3 ASSRFGSGSYNEQF
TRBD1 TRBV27 ASSFTDRGVYGYT
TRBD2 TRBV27 ASSLISVAGGYYNEQF
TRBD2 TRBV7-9 ASSPRGLAGVSDEQF
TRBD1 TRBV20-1 SARDSRGDTIY
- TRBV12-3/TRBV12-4 ASSLRESVNSPLH
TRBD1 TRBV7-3 ASSLTGFGTQY
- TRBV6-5 ASSYSGGESSGANVLT
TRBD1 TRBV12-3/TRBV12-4 ASSLAVGQGYEQY
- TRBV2 ASISGLSYEQY
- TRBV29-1 SVESSGETEAF
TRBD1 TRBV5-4 ASTFRDRGEKLF
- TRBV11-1 GSSLEPRRGREAQY
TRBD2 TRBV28 ASSLSGAGGPRSYNEQF
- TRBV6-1 ASRGSIETQY
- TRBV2 ATIRWPGREKLF
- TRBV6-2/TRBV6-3 ASYWGRTTEAF
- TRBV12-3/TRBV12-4 ASRHNQEQY
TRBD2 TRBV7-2 ASTSSTAGSSYEQY